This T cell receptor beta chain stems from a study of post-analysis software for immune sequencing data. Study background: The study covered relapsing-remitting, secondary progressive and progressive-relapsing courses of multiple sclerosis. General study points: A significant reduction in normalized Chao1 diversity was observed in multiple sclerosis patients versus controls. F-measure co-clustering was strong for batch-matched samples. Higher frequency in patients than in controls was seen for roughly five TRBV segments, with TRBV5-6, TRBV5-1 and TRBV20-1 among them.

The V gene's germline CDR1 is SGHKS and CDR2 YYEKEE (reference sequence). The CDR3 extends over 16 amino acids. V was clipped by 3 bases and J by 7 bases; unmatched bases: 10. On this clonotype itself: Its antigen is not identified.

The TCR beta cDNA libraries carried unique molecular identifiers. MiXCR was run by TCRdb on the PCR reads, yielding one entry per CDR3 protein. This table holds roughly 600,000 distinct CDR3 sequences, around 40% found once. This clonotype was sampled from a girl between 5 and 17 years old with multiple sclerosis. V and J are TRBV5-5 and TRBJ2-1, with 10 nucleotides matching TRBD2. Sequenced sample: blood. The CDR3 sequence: CASSSPSGLAKNEQFF. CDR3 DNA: TGTGCCAGCAGCTCTCCATCGGGACTAGCGAAAAATGAGCAGTTCTTC.